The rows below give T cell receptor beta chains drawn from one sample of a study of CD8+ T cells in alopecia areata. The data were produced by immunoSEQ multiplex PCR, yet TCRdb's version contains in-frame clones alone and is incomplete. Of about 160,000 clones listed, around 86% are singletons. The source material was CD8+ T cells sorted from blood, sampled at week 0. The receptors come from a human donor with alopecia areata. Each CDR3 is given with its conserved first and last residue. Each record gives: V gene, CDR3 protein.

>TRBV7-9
CASSLFLDKQYF
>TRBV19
CASSLQGFIYEQYF
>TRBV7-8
CASSSTEVNTEAFF
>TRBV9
CASSEQGENTEAFF
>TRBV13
CASSLGLAGDPSYNEQFF
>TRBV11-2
CASSLGGPVAGEQFF
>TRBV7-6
CASSSLTGGYETQYF
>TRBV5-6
CASRRTGTNTGELFF
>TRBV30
CAWSAVEGYEQYF
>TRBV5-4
CASSFNRGTDTQYF
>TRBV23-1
CASSQYPLSSGRPNTGELFF
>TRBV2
CASSEWRESYNEQFF
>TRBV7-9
CASSNGRLSYEQYF
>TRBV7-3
CASSLGKSYEQYF
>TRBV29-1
CSVEPAQESHNEQFF
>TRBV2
CASIGEIGQPQHF
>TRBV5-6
CASSSNSNQPQHF
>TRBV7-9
CASSPSSGRPFEQFF
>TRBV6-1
CASRADKSSYNEQFF
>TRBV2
CASGGEDDWHSSNQPQHF
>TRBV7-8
CASSLQGADTEAFF
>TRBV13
CASSSYFSRTDTQYF